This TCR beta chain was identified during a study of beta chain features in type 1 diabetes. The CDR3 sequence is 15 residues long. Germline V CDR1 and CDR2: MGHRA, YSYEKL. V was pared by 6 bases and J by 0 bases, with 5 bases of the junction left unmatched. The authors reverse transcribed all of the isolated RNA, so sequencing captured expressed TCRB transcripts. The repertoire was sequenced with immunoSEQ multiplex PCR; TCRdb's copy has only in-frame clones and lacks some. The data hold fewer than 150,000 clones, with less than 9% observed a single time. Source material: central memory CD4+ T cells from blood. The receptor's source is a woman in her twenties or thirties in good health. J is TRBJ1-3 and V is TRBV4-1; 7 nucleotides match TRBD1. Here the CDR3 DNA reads TGCGCCAGCAGACCTGGGACAGACTCTGGAAACACCATATATTTT. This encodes CASRPGTDSGNTIYF.